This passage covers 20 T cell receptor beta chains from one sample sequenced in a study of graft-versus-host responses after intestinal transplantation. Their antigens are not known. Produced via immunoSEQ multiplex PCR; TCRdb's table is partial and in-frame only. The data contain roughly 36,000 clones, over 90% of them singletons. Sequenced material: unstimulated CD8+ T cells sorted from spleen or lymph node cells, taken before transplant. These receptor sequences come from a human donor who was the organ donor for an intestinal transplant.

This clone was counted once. CDR3 protein: CASSDLGTGLGYSGNTIYF. The CDR3 coding sequence is TGTGCCAGCAGTGACCTTGGGACAGGGCTTGGGTACTCTGGAAACACCATATATTTT. V is TRBV6-1 and J is TRBJ1-3, with 9 bases lining up with TRBD1. CDR1 is MNHNS and CDR2 is SASEGT in the germline V gene. V was pared by 3 bases and J by 0 bases, with 12 bases of the junction left unmatched. This CDR3 comprises 19 residues.

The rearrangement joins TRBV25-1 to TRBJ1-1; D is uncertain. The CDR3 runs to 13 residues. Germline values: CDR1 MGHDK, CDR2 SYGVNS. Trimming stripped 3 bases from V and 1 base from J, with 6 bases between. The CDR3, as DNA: TGTGCCAGCAGTGACCCCAGGAACACTGAAGCTTTCTTT. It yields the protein CASSDPRNTEAFF.

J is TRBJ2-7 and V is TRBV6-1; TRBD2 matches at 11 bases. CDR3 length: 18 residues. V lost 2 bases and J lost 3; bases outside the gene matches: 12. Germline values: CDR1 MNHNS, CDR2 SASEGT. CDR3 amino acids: CASSEMGFLAGGFYEQYF. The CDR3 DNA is TGTGCCAGCAGTGAAATGGGCTTTCTAGCGGGGGGCTTCTACGAGCAGTACTTC.

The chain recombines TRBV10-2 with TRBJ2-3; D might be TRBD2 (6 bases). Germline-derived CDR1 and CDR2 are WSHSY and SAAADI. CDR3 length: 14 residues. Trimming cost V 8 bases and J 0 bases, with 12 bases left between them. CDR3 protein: CASCGAASTDTQYF. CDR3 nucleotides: TGCGCCAGCTGCGGGGCTGCTAGCACAGATACGCAGTATTTT.

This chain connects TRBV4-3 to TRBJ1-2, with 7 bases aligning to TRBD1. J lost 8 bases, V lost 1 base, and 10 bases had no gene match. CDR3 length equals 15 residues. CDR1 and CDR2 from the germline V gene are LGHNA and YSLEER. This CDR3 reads CASSQAFRQGVGYTF. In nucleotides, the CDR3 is TGCGCCAGCAGCCAAGCCTTCCGACAGGGCGTGGGCTACACCTTC.

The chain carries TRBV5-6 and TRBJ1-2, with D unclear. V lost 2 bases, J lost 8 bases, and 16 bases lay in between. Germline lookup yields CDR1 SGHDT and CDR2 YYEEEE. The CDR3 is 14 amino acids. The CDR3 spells CASSLFPPARGYTF. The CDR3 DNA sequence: TGTGCCAGCAGCTTATTCCCCCCGGCCCGGGGCTACACCTTC. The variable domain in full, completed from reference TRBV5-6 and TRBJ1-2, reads DAGVTQSPTHLIKTRGQQVTLRCSPKSGHDTVSWYQQALGQGPQFIFQYYEEEERQRGNFPDRFSGHQFPNYSSELNVNALLLGDSALYLCASSLFPPARGYTFGSGTRLTVV.

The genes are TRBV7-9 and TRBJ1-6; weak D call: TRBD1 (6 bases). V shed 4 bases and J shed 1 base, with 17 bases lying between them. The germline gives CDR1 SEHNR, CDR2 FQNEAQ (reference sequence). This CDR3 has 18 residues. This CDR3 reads CASSSEGGGGSYNSPLHF. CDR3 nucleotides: TGTGCCAGCAGCTCAGAGGGGGGGGGCGGTTCCTATAATTCACCCCTCCACTTT. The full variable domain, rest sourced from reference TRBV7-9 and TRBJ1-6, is DTGVSQNPRHKITKRGQNVTFRCDPISEHNRLYWYRQTLGQGPEFLTYFQNEAQLEKSRLLSDRFSAERPKGSFSTLEIQRTEQGDSAMYLCASSSEGGGGSYNSPLHFGNGTRLTVT.

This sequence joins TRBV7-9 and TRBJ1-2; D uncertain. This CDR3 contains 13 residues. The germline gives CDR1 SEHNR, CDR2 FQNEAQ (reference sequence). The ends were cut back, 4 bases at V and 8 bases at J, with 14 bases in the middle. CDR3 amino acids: CASSSDPGRGYTF. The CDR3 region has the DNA TGTGCCAGCAGCTCGGACCCTGGCCGGGGCTACACCTTC.

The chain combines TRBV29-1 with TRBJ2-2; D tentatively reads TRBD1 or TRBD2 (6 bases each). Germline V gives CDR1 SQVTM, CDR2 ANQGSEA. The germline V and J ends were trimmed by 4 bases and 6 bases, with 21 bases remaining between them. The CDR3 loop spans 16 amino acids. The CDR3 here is CSVVEGGEEFAGELFF. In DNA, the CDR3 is TGCAGCGTTGTGGAGGGGGGCGAGGAATTTGCCGGGGAGCTGTTTTTT.

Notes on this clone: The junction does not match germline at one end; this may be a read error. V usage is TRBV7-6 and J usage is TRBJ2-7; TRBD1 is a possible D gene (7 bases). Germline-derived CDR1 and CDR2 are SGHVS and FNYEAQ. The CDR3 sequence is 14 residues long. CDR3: CTSSLGQGGYEQYF. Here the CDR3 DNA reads TGTACCAGCAGCTTAGGCCAGGGGGGCTACGAGCAGTACTTC.

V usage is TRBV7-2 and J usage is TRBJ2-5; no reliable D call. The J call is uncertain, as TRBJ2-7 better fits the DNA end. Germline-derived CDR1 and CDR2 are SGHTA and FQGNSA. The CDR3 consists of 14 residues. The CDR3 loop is CASSLVASSYEQYF. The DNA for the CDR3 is TGTGCCAGCAGCTTAGTGGCGAGCTCCTACGAGCAGTACTTC.

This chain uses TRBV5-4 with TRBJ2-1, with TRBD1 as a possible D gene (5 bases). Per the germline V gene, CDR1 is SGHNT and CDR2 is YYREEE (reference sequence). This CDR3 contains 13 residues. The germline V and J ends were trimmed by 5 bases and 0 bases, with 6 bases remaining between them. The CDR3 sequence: CASRDISYNEQFF. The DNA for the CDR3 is TGTGCCAGCAGGGACATCTCCTACAATGAGCAGTTCTTC.

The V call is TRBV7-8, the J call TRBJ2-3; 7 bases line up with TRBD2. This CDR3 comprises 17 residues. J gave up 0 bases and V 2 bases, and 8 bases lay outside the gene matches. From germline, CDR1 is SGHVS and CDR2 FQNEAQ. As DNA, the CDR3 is TGTGCCAGCAGCTTAACGGAGCGGGGTACTAGCACAGATACGCAGTATTTT. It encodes CASSLTERGTSTDTQYF.

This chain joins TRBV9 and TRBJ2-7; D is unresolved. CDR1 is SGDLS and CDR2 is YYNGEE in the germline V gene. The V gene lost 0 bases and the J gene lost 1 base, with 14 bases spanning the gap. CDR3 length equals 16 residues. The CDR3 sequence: CASSVARQALSYEQYF. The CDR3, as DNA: TGTGCCAGCAGCGTAGCCAGACAAGCACTGTCCTACGAGCAGTACTTC.

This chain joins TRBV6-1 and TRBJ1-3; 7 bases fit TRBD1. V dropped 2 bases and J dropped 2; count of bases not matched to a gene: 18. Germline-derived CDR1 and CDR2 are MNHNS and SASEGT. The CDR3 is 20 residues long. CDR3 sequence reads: CASSEPGRGLLGVAGNTIYF. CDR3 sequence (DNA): TGTGCCAGCAGTGAACCGGGAAGGGGGCTACTCGGGGTTGCTGGAAACACCATATATTTT.

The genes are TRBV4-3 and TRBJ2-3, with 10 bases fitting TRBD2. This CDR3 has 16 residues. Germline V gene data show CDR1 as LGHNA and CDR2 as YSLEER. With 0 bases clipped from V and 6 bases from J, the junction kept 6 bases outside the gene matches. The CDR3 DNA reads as TGCGCCAGCAGCCAAGACCAAGCGGGGGGGGCCGATACGCAGTATTTT. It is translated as CASSQDQAGGADTQYF.

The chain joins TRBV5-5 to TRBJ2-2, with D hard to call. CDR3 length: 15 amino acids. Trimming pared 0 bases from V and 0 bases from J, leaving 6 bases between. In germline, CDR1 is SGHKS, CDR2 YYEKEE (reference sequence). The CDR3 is CASSLEQSNTGELFF. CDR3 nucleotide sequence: TGTGCCAGCAGCTTGGAACAGTCGAACACCGGGGAGCTGTTTTTT.

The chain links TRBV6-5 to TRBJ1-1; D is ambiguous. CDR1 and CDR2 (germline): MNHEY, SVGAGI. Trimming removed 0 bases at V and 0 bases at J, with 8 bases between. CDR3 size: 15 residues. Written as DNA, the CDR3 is TGTGCCAGCAGTTACTCGATAGCTCTGAACACTGAAGCTTTCTTT. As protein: CASSYSIALNTEAFF.

The CDR3 DNA sequence: TGTGCCACCAGCAGTGACAGGAGTACTGAAGCTTTCTTT. Translated, it gives CATSSDRSTEAFF. The J gene is TRBJ1-1, the V gene TRBV15, with a tentative D call TRBD1 (6 bases). The V end was cut by 3 bases, the J end by 5 bases, with 10 bases between. CDR1 and CDR2 from the germline V gene are LNHNV and YYDKDF (reference sequence). This CDR3 contains 13 residues.

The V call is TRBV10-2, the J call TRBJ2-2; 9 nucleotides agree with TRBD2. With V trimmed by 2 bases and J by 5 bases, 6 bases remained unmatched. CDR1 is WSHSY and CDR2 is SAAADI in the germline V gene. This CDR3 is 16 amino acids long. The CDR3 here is CASSESAGGLTGELFF. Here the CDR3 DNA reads TGCGCCAGCAGTGAGAGCGCGGGGGGGCTTACCGGGGAGCTGTTTTTT.